The clone carrying this TCR beta chain was counted once. This specimen comes from a study of blood T cell repertoires in COVID-19. For the study at large: Sources were T cells, B-cell-depleted T cells, or PBMCs; the material itself was cDNA or gDNA.

The repertoire was sequenced with immunoSEQ multiplex PCR; TCRdb's copy has only in-frame clones and lacks some. Of fewer than 150,000 clones listed, 85% to 90% are singletons. Trimming stripped 5 bases from V and 6 bases from J, with 13 bases between. Per germline, CDR1 SEHNR and CDR2 FQNEAQ (reference sequence). This CDR3 region has 13 residues. Sequenced sample: peripheral blood. This TCR was sampled from a woman aged 40-49 years with acute or convalescent COVID-19. This rearrangement joins TRBV7-9 to TRBJ1-2, with D unclear. The CDR3 sequence: CASSRQRADGYTF. Written as DNA, the CDR3 is TGTGCCAGCAGCCGCCAGCGGGCGGATGGCTACACCTTC. Supplemented by reference TRBV7-9 and TRBJ1-2, the full variable domain reads DTGVSQNPRHKITKRGQNVTFRCDPISEHNRLYWYRQTLGQGPEFLTYFQNEAQLEKSRLLSDRFSAERPKGSFSTLEIQRTEQGDSAMYLCASSRQRADGYTFGSGTRLTVV.